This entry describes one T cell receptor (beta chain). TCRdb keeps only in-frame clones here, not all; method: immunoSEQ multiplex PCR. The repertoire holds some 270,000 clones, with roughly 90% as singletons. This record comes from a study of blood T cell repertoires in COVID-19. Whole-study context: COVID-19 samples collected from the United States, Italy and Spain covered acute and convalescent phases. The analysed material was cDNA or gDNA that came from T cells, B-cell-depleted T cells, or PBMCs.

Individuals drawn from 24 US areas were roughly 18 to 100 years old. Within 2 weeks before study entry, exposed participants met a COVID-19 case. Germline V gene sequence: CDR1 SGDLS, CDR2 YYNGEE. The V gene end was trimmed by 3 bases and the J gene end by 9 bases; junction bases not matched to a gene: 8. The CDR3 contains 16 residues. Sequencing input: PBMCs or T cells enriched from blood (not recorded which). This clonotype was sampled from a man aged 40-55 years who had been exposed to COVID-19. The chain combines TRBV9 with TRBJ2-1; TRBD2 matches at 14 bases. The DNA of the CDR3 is TGTGCCAGCAGCGACCAGGGACTAGCGGGAGAGCGTGAGCAGTTCTTC. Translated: CASSDQGLAGEREQFF.